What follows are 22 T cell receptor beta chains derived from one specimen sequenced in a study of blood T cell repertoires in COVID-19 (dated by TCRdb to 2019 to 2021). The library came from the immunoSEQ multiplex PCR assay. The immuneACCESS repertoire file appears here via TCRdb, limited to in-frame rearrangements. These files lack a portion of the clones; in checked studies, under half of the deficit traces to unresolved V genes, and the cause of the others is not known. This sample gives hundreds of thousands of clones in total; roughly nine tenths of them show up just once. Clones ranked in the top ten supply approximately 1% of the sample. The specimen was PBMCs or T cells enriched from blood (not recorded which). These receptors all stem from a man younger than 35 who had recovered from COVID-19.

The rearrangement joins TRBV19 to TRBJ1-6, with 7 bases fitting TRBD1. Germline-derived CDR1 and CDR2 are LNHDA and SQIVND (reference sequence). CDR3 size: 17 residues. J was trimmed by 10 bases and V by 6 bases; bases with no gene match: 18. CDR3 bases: TGTGCCAGTAGCTCCGCCGGACCACAGAGGACAGGCTCACCCCTCCACTTT. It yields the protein CASSSAGPQRTGSPLHF.

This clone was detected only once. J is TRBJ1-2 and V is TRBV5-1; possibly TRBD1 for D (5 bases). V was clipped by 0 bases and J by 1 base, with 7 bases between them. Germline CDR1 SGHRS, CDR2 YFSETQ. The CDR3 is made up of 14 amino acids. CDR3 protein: CASSLAGLNYGYTF. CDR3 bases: TGCGCCAGCAGCTTGGCAGGGCTTAACTATGGCTACACCTTC. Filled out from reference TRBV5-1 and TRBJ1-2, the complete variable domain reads KAGVTQTPRYLIKTRGQQVTLSCSPISGHRSVSWYQQTPGQGLQFLFEYFSETQRNKGNFPGRFSGRQFSNSRSEMNVSTLELGDSALYLCASSLAGLNYGYTFGSGTRLTVV.

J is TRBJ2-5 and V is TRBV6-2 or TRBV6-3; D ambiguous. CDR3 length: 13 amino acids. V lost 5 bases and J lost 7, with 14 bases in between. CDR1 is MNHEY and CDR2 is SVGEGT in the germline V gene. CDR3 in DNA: TGTGCCAGCAGTGTACAGAGTCCCGGGACCCAGTACTTC. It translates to CASSVQSPGTQYF.

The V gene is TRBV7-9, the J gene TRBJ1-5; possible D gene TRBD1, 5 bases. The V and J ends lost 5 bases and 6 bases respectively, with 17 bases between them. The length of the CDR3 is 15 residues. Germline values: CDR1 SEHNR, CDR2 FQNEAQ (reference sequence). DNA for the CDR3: TGTGCCAGCAGCCCAGTAGGGGTAATGGGTCAGCCCCAGCATTTT. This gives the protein CASSPVGVMGQPQHF. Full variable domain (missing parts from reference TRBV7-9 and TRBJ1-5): DTGVSQNPRHKITKRGQNVTFRCDPISEHNRLYWYRQTLGQGPEFLTYFQNEAQLEKSRLLSDRFSAERPKGSFSTLEIQRTEQGDSAMYLCASSPVGVMGQPQHFGDGTRLSIL.

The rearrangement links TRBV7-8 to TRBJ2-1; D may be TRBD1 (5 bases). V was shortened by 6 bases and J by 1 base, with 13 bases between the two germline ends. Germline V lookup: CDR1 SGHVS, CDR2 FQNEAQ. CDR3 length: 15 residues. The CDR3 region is CASSGRALSYNEQFF. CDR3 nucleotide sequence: TGTGCCAGCAGTGGCAGGGCTCTTTCCTACAATGAGCAGTTCTTC.

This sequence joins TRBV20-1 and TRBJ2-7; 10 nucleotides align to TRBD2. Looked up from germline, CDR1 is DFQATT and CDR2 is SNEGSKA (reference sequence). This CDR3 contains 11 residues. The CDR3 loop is CTFRLAGEQYF. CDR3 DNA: TGCACTTTTAGACTAGCGGGCGAGCAGTACTTC.

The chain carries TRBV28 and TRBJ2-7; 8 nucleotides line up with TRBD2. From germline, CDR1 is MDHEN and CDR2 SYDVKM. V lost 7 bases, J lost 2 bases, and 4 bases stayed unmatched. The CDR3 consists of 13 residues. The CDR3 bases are TGTGCCAGCACCCCGGGACTAGCCTACGAGCAGTACTTC. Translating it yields CASTPGLAYEQYF. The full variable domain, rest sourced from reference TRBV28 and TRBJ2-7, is DVKVTQSSRYLVKRTGEKVFLECVQDMDHENMFWYRQDPGLGLRLIYFSYDVKMKEKGDIPEGYSVSREKKERFSLILESASTNQTSMYLCASTPGLAYEQYFGPGTRLTVT.

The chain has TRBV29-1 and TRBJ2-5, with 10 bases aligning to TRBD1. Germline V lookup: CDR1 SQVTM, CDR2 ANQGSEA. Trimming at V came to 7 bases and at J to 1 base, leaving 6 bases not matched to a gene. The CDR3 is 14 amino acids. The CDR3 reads CSGSTGGPQETQYF. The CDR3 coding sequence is TGCAGCGGTTCGACAGGGGGCCCCCAAGAGACCCAGTACTTC.

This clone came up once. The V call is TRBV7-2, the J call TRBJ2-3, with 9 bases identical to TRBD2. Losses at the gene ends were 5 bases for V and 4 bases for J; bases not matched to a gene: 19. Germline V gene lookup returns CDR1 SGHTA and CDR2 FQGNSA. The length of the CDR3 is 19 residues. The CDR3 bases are TGTGCCAGCAGCCCACGAAGGTTTCTAGCGGGATCCAGGGCAGATACGCAGTATTTT. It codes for CASSPRRFLAGSRADTQYF.

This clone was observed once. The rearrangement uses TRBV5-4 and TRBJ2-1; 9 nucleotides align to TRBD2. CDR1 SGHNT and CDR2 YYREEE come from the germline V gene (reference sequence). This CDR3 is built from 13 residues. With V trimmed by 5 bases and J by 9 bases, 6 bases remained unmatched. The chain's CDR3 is CASRPGLAAEQFF. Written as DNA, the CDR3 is TGTGCCAGCAGACCGGGACTAGCAGCTGAGCAGTTCTTC. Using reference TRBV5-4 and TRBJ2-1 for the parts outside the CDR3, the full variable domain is ETGVTQSPTHLIKTRGQQVTLRCSSQSGHNTVSWYQQALGQGPQFIFQYYREEENGRGNFPPRFSGLQFPNYSSELNVNALELDDSALYLCASRPGLAAEQFFGPGTRLTVL.

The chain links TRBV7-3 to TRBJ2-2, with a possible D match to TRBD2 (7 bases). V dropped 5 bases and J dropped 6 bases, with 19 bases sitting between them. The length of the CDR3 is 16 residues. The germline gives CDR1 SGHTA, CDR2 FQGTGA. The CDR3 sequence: CASSPGGGGDPGELFF. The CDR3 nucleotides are TGTGCCAGCAGCCCCGGTGGGGGGGGCGACCCCGGGGAGCTGTTTTTT.

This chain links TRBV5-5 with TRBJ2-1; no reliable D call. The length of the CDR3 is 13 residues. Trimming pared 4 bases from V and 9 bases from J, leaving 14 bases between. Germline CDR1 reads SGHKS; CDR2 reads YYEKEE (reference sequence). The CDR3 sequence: CASSRSVVAEQFF. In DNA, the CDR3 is TGTGCCAGCAGCCGTTCGGTCGTCGCTGAGCAGTTCTTC.

The CDR3 is CASSSQGYTGELFF. For the CDR3, the DNA is TGTGCCAGCAGTTCACAGGGATACACCGGGGAGCTGTTTTTT. The chain couples TRBV27 to TRBJ2-2, with D possibly being TRBD1 (6 bases). CDR1 MNHEY and CDR2 SMNVEV come from the germline V gene (reference sequence). The CDR3 runs 14 residues. Trimming cost V 4 bases and J 3 bases, with 9 bases left between them.

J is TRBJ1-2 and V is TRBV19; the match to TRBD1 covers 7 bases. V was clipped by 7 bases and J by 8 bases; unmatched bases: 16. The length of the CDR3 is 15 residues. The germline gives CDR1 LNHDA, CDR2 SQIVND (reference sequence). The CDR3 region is CASTVYRGSSHGYTF. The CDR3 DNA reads TGTGCCAGTACGGTATACAGGGGATCCTCGCACGGCTACACCTTC.

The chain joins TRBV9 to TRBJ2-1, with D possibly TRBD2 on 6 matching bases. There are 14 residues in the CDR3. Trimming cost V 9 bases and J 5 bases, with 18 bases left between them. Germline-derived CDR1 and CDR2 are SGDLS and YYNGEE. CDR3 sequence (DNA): TGTGCCACCGGGAGCGGAGAAGGTGACAATGAGCAGTTCTTC. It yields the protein CATGSGEGDNEQFF. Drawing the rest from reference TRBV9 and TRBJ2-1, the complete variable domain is DSGVTQTPKHLITATGQRVTLRCSPRSGDLSVYWYQQSLDQGLQFLIQYYNGEERAKGNILERFSAQQFPDLHSELNLSSLELGDSALYFCATGSGEGDNEQFFGPGTRLTVL.

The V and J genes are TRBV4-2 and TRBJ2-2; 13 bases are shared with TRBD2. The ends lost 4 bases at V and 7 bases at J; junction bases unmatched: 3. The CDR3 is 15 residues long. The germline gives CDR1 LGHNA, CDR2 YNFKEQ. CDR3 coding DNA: TGTGCCAGCAGCCTTGGGACTAGCGGGGTCGGGGAGCTGTTTTTT. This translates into CASSLGTSGVGELFF.

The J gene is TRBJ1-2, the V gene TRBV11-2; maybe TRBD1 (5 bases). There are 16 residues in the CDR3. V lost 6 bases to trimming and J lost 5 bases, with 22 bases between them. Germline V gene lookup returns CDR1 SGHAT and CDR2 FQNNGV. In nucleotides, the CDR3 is TGTGCCAGCAGACCACCCCCTCCTGGGCAGGGTTATGGCTACACCTTC. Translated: CASRPPPPGQGYGYTF.

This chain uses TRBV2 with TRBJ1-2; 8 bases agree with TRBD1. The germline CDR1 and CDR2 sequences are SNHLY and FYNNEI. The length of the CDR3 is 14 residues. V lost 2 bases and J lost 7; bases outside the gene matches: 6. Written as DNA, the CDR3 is TGTGCCAGCAGTGAAACGGGACAGGAGGGTGGCTACACCTTC. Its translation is CASSETGQEGGYTF.

The CDR3 protein is CASRTSGSADTQYF. DNA of the CDR3: TGCGCCAGCAGGACTAGCGGGAGTGCAGATACGCAGTATTTT. This chain connects TRBV5-1 to TRBJ2-3, with TRBD2 matching 12 bases. Germline V gene sequence: CDR1 SGHRS, CDR2 YFSETQ. Unmatched junction bases numbered 2, after V lost 5 bases and J lost 4 bases. This CDR3 comprises 14 residues.

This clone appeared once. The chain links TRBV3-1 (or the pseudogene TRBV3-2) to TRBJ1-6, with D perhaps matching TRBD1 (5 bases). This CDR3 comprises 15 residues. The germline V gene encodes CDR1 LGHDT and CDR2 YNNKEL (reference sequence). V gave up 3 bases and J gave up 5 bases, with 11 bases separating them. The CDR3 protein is CASSQTGLHNSPLHF. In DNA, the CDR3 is TGTGCCAGCAGCCAGACGGGACTGCATAATTCACCCCTCCACTTT.

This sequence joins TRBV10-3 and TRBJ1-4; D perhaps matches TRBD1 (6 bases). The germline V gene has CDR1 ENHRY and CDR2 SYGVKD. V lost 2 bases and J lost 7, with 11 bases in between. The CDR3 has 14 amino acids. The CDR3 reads CAISEGGGAEKLFF. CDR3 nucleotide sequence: TGTGCCATCAGTGAGGGTGGGGGGGCTGAAAAACTGTTTTTT.

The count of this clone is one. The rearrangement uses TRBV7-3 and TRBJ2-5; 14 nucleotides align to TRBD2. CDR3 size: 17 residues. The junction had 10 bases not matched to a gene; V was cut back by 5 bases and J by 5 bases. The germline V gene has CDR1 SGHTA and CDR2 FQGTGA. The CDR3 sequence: CASSRGLAGGGEETQYF. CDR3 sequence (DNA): TGTGCCAGCAGCCGCGGACTAGCGGGAGGTGGGGAGGAGACCCAGTACTTC.